This is a list of T cell receptor beta chains from one sample in a study of cytomegalovirus exposure and HLA in healthy donors. Repertoires were generated with immunoSEQ multiplex PCR, while TCRdb's copy carries only in-frame clones and drops some. The sample has under 200,000 clones, 77% seen once. The sequenced material came from PBMCs. Receptors originate from a female donor in good health and CMV-seronegative. Each CDR3 is given with its conserved first and last residue. The D gene is left open where the match is weak. Where a row states a size, it is once, few, many or the class of an expanded clone; other rows omit it.

>NA|TRBJ2-3|TRBV18|TRBD2
TGTGCCAGCTCGCCTCAACTAGCGGCGACAGATACGCAGTATTTT
CASSPQLAATDTQYF
>NA|TRBJ2-1|TRBV4-2|TRBD2
TGTGCCAGCAGCCAAGATTCATCGAGCGGGAGTTACAATGAGCAGTTCTTC
CASSQDSSSGSYNEQFF
>NA|TRBJ2-7|TRBV5-1|TRBD2
TGCGCCAGCAGCTTGGAGCGGGGGGACTACGAGCAGTACTTC
CASSLERGDYEQYF
>NA|TRBJ2-7|TRBV27|NA
TGTGCCAGCAGTTATACCAGTTACTACGAGCAGTACTTC
CASSYTSYYEQYF
>once|TRBJ2-3|TRBV2|TRBD1
TGTGCCAGCAGGGGGACAGGGCTGGGAGATACGCAGTATTTT
CASRGTGLGDTQYF
>NA|TRBJ2-7|TRBV20-1|NA
TGCAGTGCGGCCGTCTGGGAGCAGTACTTC
CSAAVWEQYF
>NA|TRBJ1-5|TRBV7-2|TRBD1
TGTGCCAGCAGCTGGACAGGGCGGGTGGGCAATCAGCCCCAGCATTTT
CASSWTGRVGNQPQHF
>NA|TRBJ1-2|TRBV5-1|NA
TGCGCCAGCAGCTTAGGGGGGGGTCGACCAGTGAACTATGGCTACACCTTC
CASSLGGGRPVNYGYTF
>NA|TRBJ2-1|TRBV2|TRBD2
TGTGCCAGCAGACGCCTGACTAGCGGGTCCTACAATGAGCAGTTCTTC
CASRRLTSGSYNEQFF
>few|TRBJ2-7|TRBV27|TRBD2
TGTGCCAGCAGTTTATTGGGGACTAGCTCGGGCGAGCAGTACTTC
CASSLLGTSSGEQYF
>NA|TRBJ1-3|TRBV30|NA
TGTGCCTGGAGTACGACAACCTCTGGAAACACCATATATTTT
CAWSTTTSGNTIYF
>NA|TRBJ2-1|TRBV6-1|TRBD1
TGTGCCAGCAGTTATAAAGGGGGCGCGGGTGGAGAGTTCTTC
CASSYKGGAGGEFF
>NA|TRBJ1-1|TRBV18|NA
TGTGCCAGCTCGCCACAGGGTGGGGGCATGAACACTGAAGCTTTCTTT
CASSPQGGGMNTEAFF
>NA|TRBJ1-2|TRBV7-2|TRBD1
TGTGCCAGCAGCTTAATGGCCCGCGGGACAGGGTACGGCTACACCTTC
CASSLMARGTGYGYTF
>NA|TRBJ2-4|TRBV29-1|TRBD1
TGCAGCGTTGAAGGCCGACAGGGAAGAGAGAACATTCAGTACTTC
CSVEGRQGRENIQYF
>NA|TRBJ2-2|TRBV6-1|NA
TGTGCCAGTTCTCTTCGACAGGAGGTCGGGGAGCTGTTTTTT
CASSLRQEVGELFF
>NA|TRBJ2-4|TRBV2|TRBD1
TGTGCCACCAGCCGGGACAGTGGAGCCAAAAACATTCAGTACTTC
CATSRDSGAKNIQYF
>NA|TRBJ2-1|TRBV6-1|NA
TGTGCCAGACGGGGGACTGGACAAAATGAGCAGTTCTTC
CARRGTGQNEQFF
>NA|TRBJ2-7|TRBV9|TRBD2
TGTGCCAGCAGCGTAGGGAAGGGAGGGTCGTACGAGCAGTACTTC
CASSVGKGGSYEQYF
>NA|TRBJ2-1|TRBV9|TRBD1
TGTGCCAGCAGCGTAGCAGGGACAGGGTGGGACAATGAGCAGTTCTTC
CASSVAGTGWDNEQFF
>NA|TRBJ2-3|TRBV19|TRBD1
TGTGCCAGTAGTATAGGCCACCGGGACAGTTACACAGATACGCAGTATTTT
CASSIGHRDSYTDTQYF
>NA|TRBJ2-7|TRBV15|TRBD1
TGTGCCACCAGCGCACAGGGGGGCTACGAGCAGTACTTC
CATSAQGGYEQYF
>NA|TRBJ2-1|TRBV9|TRBD2
TGTGCCAGCAGCCCCCCTGGGGTAGCGGGGGCCAATGAGCAGTTCTTC
CASSPPGVAGANEQFF
>few|TRBJ1-4|TRBV6-6|NA
TGTGCCAGCAGCAATCAATTCCCGGGAGAAAAACTGTTTTTT
CASSNQFPGEKLFF
>NA|TRBJ2-1|TRBV18|NA
TGTGCCAGCTCACCACGAAGCGCAGGGGAACACAATGAGCAGTTCTTC
CASSPRSAGEHNEQFF
>few|TRBJ2-2|TRBV28|TRBD1
TGTGCCAGCAGCCCATCGCAGGGGGAAGGAGGCTACGGGGAGCTGTTTTTT
CASSPSQGEGGYGELFF
>NA|TRBJ2-7|TRBV30|TRBD2
TGTGCCTGGAGTGAACGGACTAGCGGGAGGGCAGACTACGAGCAGTACTTC
CAWSERTSGRADYEQYF
>NA|TRBJ2-2|TRBV9|NA
TGTGCCAGCAGCGGAGGGGACTTTCTCTCCGGGGAGCTGTTTTTT
CASSGGDFLSGELFF
>NA|TRBJ2-2|TRBV6-5|TRBD2
TGTGCCAGCAGGGGGACTACCCACACCGGGGAGCTGTTTTTT
CASRGTTHTGELFF
>NA|TRBJ2-7|TRBV10-2|NA
TGCGCCAGCAGTGGGCAGGGAGGCGAGCAGTACTTC
CASSGQGGEQYF
>NA|TRBJ2-7|TRBV27|NA
TGTGCCAGCAGCAAACAGGGAGTCTCCTACGAGCAGTACTTC
CASSKQGVSYEQYF
>NA|TRBJ2-7|TRBV5-1|NA
TGCGCCAGCAGCCTGGTCGGCGGGACCTACGAGCAGTACTTC
CASSLVGGTYEQYF
>NA|TRBJ1-2|TRBV29-1|TRBD1
TGCAGCGTTGGGACAGGGTCCGACTATGGCTACACCTTC
CSVGTGSDYGYTF
>NA|TRBJ2-7|TRBV27|TRBD2
TGTGCCAGCAGTCCGGGACTAGCGGCCGCCTACGAGCAGTACTTC
CASSPGLAAAYEQYF
>few|TRBJ2-7|TRBV14|TRBD1
TGTGCCAGCATGAAGGGGGACAGACCAACCTACGAGCAGTACTTC
CASMKGDRPTYEQYF
>NA|TRBJ1-5|TRBV27|TRBD1
TGTGCCAGCAGTTCATCCGGGACAGCGATTTATCAGCCCCAGCATTTT
CASSSSGTAIYQPQHF
>once|TRBJ2-4|TRBV10-3|TRBD2
TGTGCCATCAGTCCCGGACTAGCGGGAGTCGAAAACATTCAGTACTTC
CAISPGLAGVENIQYF
>NA|TRBJ2-1|TRBV9|TRBD2
TGTGCCAGCAGCGTAACCCTAGCGGGGGGCCCAAGGTCTTCCTACAATGAGCAGTTCTTC
CASSVTLAGGPRSSYNEQFF